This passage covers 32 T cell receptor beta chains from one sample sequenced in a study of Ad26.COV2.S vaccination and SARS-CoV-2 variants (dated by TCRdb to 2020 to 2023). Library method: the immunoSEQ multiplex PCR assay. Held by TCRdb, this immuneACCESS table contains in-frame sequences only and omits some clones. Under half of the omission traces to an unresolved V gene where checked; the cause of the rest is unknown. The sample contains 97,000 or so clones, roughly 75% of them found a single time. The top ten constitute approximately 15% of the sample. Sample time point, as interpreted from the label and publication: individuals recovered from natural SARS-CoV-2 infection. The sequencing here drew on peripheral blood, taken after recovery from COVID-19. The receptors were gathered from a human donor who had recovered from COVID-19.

CDR3 region: CASSSTQGIHEQYF. CDR3 sequence (DNA): TGTGCCAGCAGTTCCACCCAGGGTATCCACGAGCAGTACTTC. V gene TRBV3-1 (or the pseudogene TRBV3-2) combines with J gene TRBJ2-7; D possibly corresponds to TRBD1 (5 bases). Germline CDR1 is LGHDT and CDR2 is YNNKEL (reference sequence). There are 14 residues in the CDR3. V was clipped by 6 bases and J by 5 bases, with 17 bases between them.

The CDR3 spells CASSQDGQGGTGELFF. The CDR3 DNA follows: TGCGCCAGCAGCCAAGATGGGCAGGGAGGAACCGGGGAGCTGTTTTTT. V usage is TRBV4-3 and J usage is TRBJ2-2; TRBD2 might be the D (6 bases). The V and J ends lost 0 bases and 5 bases respectively, with 13 bases between them. This CDR3 region has 16 residues. Per the germline V gene, CDR1 is LGHNA and CDR2 is YSLEER.

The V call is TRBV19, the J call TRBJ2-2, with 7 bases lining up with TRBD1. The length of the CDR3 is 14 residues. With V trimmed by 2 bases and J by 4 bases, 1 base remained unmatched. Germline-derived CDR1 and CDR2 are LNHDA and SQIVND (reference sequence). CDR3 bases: TGTGCCAGTAGTATATCAGGGGGCACCGGGGAGCTGTTTTTT. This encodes CASSISGGTGELFF.

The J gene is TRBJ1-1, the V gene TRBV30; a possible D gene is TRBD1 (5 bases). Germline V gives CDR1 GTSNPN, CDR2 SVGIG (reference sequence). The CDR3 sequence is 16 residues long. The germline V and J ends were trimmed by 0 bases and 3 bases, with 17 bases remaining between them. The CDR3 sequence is CAWSVFGGRWDTEAFF. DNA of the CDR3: TGTGCCTGGAGTGTTTTTGGGGGGAGATGGGACACTGAAGCTTTCTTT.

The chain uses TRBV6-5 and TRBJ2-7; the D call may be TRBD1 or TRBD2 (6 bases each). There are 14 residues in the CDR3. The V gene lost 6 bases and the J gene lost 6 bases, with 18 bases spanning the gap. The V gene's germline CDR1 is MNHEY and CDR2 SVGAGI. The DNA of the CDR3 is TGTGCCAGCAGCGACGGGGGCCAGGAAGGCGAGCAGTACTTC. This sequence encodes CASSDGGQEGEQYF.

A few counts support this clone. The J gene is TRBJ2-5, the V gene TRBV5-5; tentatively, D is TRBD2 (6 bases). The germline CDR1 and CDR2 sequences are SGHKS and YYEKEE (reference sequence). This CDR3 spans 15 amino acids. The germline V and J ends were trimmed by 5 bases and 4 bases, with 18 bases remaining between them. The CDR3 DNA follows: TGTGCCAGCAGTACCCCCGCGGGGAAGTCAGAGACCCAGTACTTC. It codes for CASSTPAGKSETQYF.

The CDR3 loop reads CSVRFQGLAEAFF. DNA for the CDR3: TGCAGCGTCAGATTCCAGGGATTGGCTGAAGCTTTCTTT. This chain uses TRBV29-1 with TRBJ1-1, with D perhaps TRBD1 (5 bases). From germline, CDR1 is SQVTM and CDR2 ANQGSEA. The V end lost 6 bases, the J end lost 6 bases, and 17 bases lay between the germline ends. The CDR3 covers 13 residues.

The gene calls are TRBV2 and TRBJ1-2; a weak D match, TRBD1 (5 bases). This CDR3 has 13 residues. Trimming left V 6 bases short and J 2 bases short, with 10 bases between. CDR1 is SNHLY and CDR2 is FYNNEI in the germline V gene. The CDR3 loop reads CASRNTGNYGYTF. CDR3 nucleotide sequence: TGTGCCAGCAGAAACACAGGAAACTATGGCTACACCTTC.

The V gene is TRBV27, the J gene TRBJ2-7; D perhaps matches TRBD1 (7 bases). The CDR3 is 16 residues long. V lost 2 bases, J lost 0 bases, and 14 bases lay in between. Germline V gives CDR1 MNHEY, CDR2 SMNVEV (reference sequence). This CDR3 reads CASSLTQGGLSYEQYF. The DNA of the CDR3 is TGTGCCAGCAGTTTAACCCAGGGGGGCCTCTCCTACGAGCAGTACTTC.

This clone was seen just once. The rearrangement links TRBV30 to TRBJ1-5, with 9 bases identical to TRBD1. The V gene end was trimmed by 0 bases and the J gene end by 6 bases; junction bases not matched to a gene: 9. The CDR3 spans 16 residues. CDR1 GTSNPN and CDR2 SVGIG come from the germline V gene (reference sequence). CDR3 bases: TGTGCCTGGAGTGTGGGGGGACAGGGTTTTGGTCAGCCCCAGCATTTT. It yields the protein CAWSVGGQGFGQPQHF.

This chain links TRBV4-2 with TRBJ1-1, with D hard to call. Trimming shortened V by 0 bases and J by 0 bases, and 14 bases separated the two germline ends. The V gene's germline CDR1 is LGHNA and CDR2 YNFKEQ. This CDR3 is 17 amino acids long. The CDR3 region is CASSQESRTGLNTEAFF. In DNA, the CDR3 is TGTGCCAGCAGCCAAGAGTCAAGGACTGGGCTGAACACTGAAGCTTTCTTT.

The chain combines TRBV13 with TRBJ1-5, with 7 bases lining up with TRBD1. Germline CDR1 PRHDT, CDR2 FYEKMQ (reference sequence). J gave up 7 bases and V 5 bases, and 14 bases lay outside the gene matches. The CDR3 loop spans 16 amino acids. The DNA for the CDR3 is TGTGCCAGCAGCCGGAGTCAGACAGGGCCGGGGCAGCCCCAGCATTTT. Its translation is CASSRSQTGPGQPQHF.

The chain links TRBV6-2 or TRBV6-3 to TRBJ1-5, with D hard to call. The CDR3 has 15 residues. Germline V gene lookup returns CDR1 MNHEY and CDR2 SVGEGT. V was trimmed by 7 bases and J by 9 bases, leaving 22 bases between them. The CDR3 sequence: CASTPNGSGRRPQHF. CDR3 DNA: TGTGCCAGCACCCCGAACGGTAGTGGTCGTCGGCCCCAGCATTTT.

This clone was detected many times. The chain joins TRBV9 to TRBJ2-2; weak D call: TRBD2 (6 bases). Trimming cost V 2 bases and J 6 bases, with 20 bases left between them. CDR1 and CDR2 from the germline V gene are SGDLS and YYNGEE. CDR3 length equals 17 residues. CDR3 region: CASSVGGSGSISGELFF. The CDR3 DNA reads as TGTGCCAGCAGCGTTGGGGGTAGCGGTAGTATCTCCGGGGAGCTGTTTTTT.

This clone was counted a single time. The DNA of the CDR3 is TGTGCCAGCAGCGTGCGACAGGGTGATGGAAACACCATATATTTT. This codes for CASSVRQGDGNTIYF. The rearrangement joins TRBV9 to TRBJ1-3; 7 bases fit TRBD1. Trimming removed 2 bases from V and 3 bases from J; junction bases left unmatched: 5. CDR1 is SGDLS and CDR2 is YYNGEE in the germline V gene. This CDR3 comprises 15 residues.

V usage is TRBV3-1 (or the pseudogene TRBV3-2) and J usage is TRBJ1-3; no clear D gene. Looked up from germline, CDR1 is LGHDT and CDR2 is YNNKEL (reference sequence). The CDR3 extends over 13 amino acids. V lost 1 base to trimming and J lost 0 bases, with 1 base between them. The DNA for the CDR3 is TGTGCCAGCAGCCAAGGCTCTGGAAACACCATATATTTT. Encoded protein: CASSQGSGNTIYF.

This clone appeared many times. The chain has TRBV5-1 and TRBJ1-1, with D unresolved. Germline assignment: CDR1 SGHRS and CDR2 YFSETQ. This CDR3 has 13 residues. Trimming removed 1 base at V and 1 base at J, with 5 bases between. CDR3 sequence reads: CASSLNKNTEAFF. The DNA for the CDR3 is TGCGCCAGCAGCTTGAACAAGAACACTGAAGCTTTCTTT.

The CDR3 DNA follows: TGTGCCAGCAGCTTAGCGGTCCGCACAGATACGCAGTATTTT. This encodes CASSLAVRTDTQYF. This chain joins TRBV7-7 and TRBJ2-3; no clear D gene. Germline assignment: CDR1 SSHAT and CDR2 FNYEAQ (reference sequence). The V gene lost 0 bases and the J gene lost 1 base, with 5 bases spanning the gap. This CDR3 is 14 amino acids long.

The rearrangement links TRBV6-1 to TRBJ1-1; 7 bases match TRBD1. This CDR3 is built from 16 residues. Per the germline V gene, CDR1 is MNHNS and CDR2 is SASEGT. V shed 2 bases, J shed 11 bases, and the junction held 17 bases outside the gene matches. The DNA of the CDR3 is TGTGCCAGCAGTGAAATTGGATTACAGGGGATGATACGGGCTTTCTTT. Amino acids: CASSEIGLQGMIRAFF.

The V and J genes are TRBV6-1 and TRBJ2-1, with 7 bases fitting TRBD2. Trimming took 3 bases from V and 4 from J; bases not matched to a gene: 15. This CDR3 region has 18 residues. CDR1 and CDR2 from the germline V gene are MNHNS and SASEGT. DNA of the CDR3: TGTGCCAGCAGTGACCAACCGTTAGCTAGCGGACTTTACAATGAGCAGTTCTTC. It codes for CASSDQPLASGLYNEQFF.

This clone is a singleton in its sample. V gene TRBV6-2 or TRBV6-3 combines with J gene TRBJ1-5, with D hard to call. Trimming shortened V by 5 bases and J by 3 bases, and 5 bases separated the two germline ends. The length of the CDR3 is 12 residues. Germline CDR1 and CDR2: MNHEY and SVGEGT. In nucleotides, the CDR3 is TGTGCCAGCAGTCGCTTCAATCAGCCCCAGCATTTT. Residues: CASSRFNQPQHF.

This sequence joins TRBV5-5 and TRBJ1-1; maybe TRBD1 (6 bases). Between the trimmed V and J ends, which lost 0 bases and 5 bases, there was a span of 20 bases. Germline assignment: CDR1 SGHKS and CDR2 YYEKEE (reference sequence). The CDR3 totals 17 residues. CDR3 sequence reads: CASSLGLGTGMRTEAFF. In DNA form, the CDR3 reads TGTGCCAGCAGCTTGGGCCTCGGTACAGGGATGAGAACTGAAGCTTTCTTT. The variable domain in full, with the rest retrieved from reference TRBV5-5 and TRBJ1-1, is DAGVTQSPTHLIKTRGQQVTLRCSPISGHKSVSWYQQVLGQGPQFIFQYYEKEERGRGNFPDRFSARQFPNYSSELNVNALLLGDSALYLCASSLGLGTGMRTEAFFGQGTRLTVV.

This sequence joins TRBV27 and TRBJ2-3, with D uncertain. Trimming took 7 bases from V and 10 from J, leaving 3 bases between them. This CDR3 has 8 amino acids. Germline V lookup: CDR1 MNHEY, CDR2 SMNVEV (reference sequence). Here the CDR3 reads CASTSQYF. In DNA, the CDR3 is TGTGCCAGCACTTCGCAGTATTTT.

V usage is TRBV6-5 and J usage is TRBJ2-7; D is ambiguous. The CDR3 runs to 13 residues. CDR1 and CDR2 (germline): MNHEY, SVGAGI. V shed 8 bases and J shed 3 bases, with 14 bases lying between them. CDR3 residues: CASGRAGDYEQYF. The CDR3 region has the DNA TGTGCCAGCGGTAGGGCCGGCGACTACGAGCAGTACTTC.

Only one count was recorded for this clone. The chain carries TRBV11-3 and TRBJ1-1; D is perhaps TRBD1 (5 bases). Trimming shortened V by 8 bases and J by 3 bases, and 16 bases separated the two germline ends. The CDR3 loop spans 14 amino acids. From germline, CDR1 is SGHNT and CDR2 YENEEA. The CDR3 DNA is TGTGCCAGCGCCACGGGGGTAGAGGACACTGAAGCTTTCTTT. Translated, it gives CASATGVEDTEAFF.

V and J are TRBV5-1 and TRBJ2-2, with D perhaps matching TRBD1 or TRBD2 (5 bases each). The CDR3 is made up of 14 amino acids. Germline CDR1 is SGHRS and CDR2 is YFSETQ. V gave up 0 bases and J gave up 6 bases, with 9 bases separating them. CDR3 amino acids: CASSLGDPAGELFF. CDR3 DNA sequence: TGCGCCAGCAGCTTGGGGGACCCGGCCGGGGAGCTGTTTTTT.

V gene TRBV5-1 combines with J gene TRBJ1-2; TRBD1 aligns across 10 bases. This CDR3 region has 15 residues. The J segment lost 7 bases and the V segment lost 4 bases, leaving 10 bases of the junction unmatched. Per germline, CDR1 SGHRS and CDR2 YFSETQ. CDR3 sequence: CASSPGRTGGGGYTF. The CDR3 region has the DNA TGCGCCAGCAGCCCGGGGCGGACAGGGGGTGGTGGCTACACCTTC.

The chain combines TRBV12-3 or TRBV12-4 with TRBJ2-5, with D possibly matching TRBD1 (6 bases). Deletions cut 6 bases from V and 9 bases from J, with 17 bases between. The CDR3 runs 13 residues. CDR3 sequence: CASREGVQGSQYF. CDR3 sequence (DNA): TGTGCCAGCAGAGAAGGGGTTCAGGGGTCCCAGTACTTC.

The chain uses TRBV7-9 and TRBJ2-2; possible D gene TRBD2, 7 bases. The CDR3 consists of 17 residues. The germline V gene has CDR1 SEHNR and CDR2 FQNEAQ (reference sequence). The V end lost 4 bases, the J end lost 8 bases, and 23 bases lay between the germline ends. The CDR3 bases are TGTGCCAGCAGCTCAGAATTTGGGGGGGCCGAATCTGGGGAGCTGTTTTTT. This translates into CASSSEFGGAESGELFF. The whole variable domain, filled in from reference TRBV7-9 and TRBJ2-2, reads DTGVSQNPRHKITKRGQNVTFRCDPISEHNRLYWYRQTLGQGPEFLTYFQNEAQLEKSRLLSDRFSAERPKGSFSTLEIQRTEQGDSAMYLCASSSEFGGAESGELFFGEGSRLTVL.

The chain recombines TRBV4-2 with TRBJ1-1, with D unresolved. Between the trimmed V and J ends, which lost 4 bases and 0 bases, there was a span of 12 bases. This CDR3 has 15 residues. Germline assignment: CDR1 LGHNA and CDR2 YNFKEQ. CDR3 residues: CASSLVGLVNTEAFF. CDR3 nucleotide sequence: TGTGCCAGCAGCCTTGTCGGGTTGGTGAACACTGAAGCTTTCTTT.

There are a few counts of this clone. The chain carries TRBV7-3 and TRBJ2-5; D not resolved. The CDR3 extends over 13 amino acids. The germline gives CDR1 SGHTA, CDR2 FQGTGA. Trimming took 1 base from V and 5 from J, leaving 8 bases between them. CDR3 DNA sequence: TGTGCCAGCAGCTTAAGCCCGAGGGAGACCCAGTACTTC. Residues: CASSLSPRETQYF.

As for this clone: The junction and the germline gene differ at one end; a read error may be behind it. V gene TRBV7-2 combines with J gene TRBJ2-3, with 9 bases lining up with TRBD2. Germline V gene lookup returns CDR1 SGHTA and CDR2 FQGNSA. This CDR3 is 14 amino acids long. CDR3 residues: CASRLAGATDTQYF. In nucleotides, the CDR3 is TGTGCCAGCAGGTTAGCGGGGGCCACAGATACGCAGTATTTT.